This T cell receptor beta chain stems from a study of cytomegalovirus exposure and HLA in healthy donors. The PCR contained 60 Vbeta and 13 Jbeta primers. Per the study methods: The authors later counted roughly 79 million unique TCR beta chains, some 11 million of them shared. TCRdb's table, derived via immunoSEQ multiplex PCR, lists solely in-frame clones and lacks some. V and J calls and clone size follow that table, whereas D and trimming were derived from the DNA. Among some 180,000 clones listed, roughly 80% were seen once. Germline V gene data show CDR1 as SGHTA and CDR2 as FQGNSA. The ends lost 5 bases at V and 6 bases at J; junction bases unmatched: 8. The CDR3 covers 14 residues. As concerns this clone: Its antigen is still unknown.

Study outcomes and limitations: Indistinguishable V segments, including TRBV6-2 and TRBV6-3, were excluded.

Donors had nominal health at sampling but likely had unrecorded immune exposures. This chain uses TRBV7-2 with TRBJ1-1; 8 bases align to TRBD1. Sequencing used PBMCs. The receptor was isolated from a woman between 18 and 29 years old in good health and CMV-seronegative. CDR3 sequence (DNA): TGTGCCAGCAGCGCACTACAGGGGGTGCCTGAAGCTTTCTTT. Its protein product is CASSALQGVPEAFF. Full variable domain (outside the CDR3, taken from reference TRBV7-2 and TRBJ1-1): GAGVSQSPSNKVTEKGKDVELRCDPISGHTALYWYRQSLGQGLEFLIYFQGNSAPDKSGLPSDRFSAERTGGSVSTLTIQRTQQEDSAVYLCASSALQGVPEAFFGQGTRLTVV.